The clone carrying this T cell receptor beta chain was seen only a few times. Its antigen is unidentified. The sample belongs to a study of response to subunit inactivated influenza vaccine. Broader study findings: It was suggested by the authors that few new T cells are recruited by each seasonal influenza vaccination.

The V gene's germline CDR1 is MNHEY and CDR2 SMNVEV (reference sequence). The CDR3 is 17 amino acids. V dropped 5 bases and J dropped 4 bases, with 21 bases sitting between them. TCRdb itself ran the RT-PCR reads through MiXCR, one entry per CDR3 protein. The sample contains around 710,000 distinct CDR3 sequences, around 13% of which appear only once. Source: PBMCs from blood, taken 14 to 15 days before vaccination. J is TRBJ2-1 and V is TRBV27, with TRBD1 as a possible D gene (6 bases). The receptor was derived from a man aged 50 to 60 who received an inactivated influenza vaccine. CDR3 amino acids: CASSHEITGLEYNEQFF. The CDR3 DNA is TGTGCCAGCAGTCACGAGATAACAGGGTTGGAGTACAATGAGCAGTTCTTC.